These 17 T cell receptor beta chains were all obtained from the same sample, sequenced in a study of T cells in localized non-small cell lung cancer. Libraries were prepared by immunoSEQ multiplex PCR; TCRdb keeps only in-frame clonotypes and omits some of them. The data show 15,000 to 20,000 clones, roughly 80% seen once. The source was peripheral blood, collected before any cancer treatment. The origin of the receptors is a male donor older than 55 with stage I lung adenocarcinoma.

In regard to this clone: Other DNA sequences in the sample encode the same CDR3. The J gene is TRBJ2-7, the V gene TRBV28; 8 nucleotides match TRBD2. There are 15 residues in the CDR3. The V gene's germline CDR1 is MDHEN and CDR2 SYDVKM. The junction had 13 bases not matched to a gene; V was cut back by 8 bases and J by 4 bases. The CDR3 reads CASCLTGGGMYEQYF. The DNA for the CDR3 is TGTGCCAGCTGTCTAACCGGGGGGGGGATGTACGAGCAGTACTTC. The entire variable domain, with the rest obtained from reference TRBV28 and TRBJ2-7, is as follows: DVKVTQSSRYLVKRTGEKVFLECVQDMDHENMFWYRQDPGLGLRLIYFSYDVKMKEKGDIPEGYSVSREKKERFSLILESASTNQTSMYLCASCLTGGGMYEQYFGPGTRLTVT.

This clone has a handful of counts. The chain uses TRBV6-6 and TRBJ2-2, with D tentatively TRBD1 (6 bases). Germline loops: CDR1 MNHNY, CDR2 SVGAGI (reference sequence). The CDR3 contains 15 residues. Trimming took 10 bases from V and 0 from J, leaving 15 bases between them. DNA of the CDR3: TGTGCCACGGTTCCACAGGGATCGAACACCGGGGAGCTGTTTTTT. Translating it yields CATVPQGSNTGELFF.

The chain employs TRBV5-4 and TRBJ2-7, with 8 bases aligning to TRBD2. This CDR3 region has 16 residues. J lost 0 bases, V lost 0 bases, and 5 bases had no gene match. CDR1 and CDR2 from the germline V gene are SGHNT and YYREEE (reference sequence). This CDR3 reads CASSLAPAGASYEQYF. The CDR3 DNA reads as TGTGCCAGCAGCTTGGCGCCAGCGGGAGCCTCCTACGAGCAGTACTTC.

The chain links TRBV7-8 to TRBJ1-3; 7 nucleotides align to TRBD1. V lost 5 bases, J lost 0 bases, and 7 bases stayed unmatched. Germline V gene lookup returns CDR1 SGHVS and CDR2 FQNEAQ. This CDR3 contains 16 residues. The CDR3 DNA reads TGTGCCAGCAGCGGCCAGGACAGGAGCTCTGGAAACACCATATATTTT. This translates into CASSGQDRSSGNTIYF.

The chain is built from TRBV5-1 and TRBJ2-3; no definite D call. V lost 0 bases, J lost 2 bases, and 10 bases lay in between. CDR3 length: 15 amino acids. In germline, CDR1 is SGHRS, CDR2 YFSETQ. The CDR3 sequence: CASSLANRFTDTQYF. For the CDR3, the DNA is TGCGCCAGCAGCTTGGCCAACCGATTCACAGATACGCAGTATTTT. Full variable domain (rest looked up from reference TRBV5-1 and TRBJ2-3): KAGVTQTPRYLIKTRGQQVTLSCSPISGHRSVSWYQQTPGQGLQFLFEYFSETQRNKGNFPGRFSGRQFSNSRSEMNVSTLELGDSALYLCASSLANRFTDTQYFGPGTRLTVL.

The chain uses TRBV29-1 and TRBJ2-2; D possibly matches TRBD1 or TRBD2 (6 bases each). V lost 4 bases, J lost 6 bases, and 18 bases lay in between. Germline V gene lookup returns CDR1 SQVTM and CDR2 ANQGSEA. The CDR3 is 15 amino acids. The CDR3 bases are TGCAGCGTTGGGCCGAGGGGGGCCCCACCCGGGGAGCTGTTTTTT. Its translation is CSVGPRGAPPGELFF.

The V gene is TRBV9, the J gene TRBJ1-1; no clear D gene. The V gene's germline CDR1 is SGDLS and CDR2 YYNGEE. Trimming left V 3 bases short and J 0 bases short, with 12 bases between. This CDR3 is built from 15 residues. For the CDR3, the DNA is TGTGCCAGCAGCGCCCAGTTAGAGTTGAACACTGAAGCTTTCTTT. Encoded protein: CASSAQLELNTEAFF.

The V call is TRBV9, the J call TRBJ2-2, with 15 bases matching TRBD2. CDR1 SGDLS and CDR2 YYNGEE come from the germline V gene. Losses at the gene ends were 3 bases for V and 0 bases for J; bases not matched to a gene: 6. CDR3 length: 19 amino acids. The CDR3: CASSATGTSGRPNTGELFF. CDR3 bases: TGTGCCAGCAGCGCTACCGGGACTAGCGGGAGGCCGAACACCGGGGAGCTGTTTTTT.

Remarks on this clone: A junction end diverges from the germline sequence, so it may reflect a read error. V is TRBV29-1 and J is TRBJ2-6; D not resolved. This CDR3 region has 18 residues. CDR1 SQVTM and CDR2 ANQGSEA come from the germline V gene. The CDR3 region is CSVEDIFQADSGANVLTF. Here the CDR3 DNA reads TGCAGCGTGGAAGACATATTTCAAGCTGACTCTGGGGCCAACGTCCTGACTTTC.

The rearrangement joins TRBV5-1 to TRBJ2-1; a possible D gene is TRBD2 (5 bases). Trimming took 4 bases from V and 6 from J, leaving 8 bases between them. Germline V gene sequence: CDR1 SGHRS, CDR2 YFSETQ. The CDR3 extends over 12 amino acids. This CDR3 reads CASSLAGNEQFF. The DNA of the CDR3 is TGCGCCAGCAGCCTAGCAGGCAATGAGCAGTTCTTC.

This clone was recorded a few times. The chain uses TRBV28 and TRBJ2-7; D is undetermined. Germline assignment: CDR1 MDHEN and CDR2 SYDVKM. Trimming cost V 2 bases and J 2 bases, with 13 bases left between them. This CDR3 spans 15 amino acids. The CDR3, as DNA: TGTGCCAGCAGTTTAAGCCGGACGGTACCCTACGAGCAGTACTTC. Translating it yields CASSLSRTVPYEQYF.

J is TRBJ2-1 and V is TRBV10-3; D call uncertain. CDR1 and CDR2 (germline): ENHRY, SYGVKD. This CDR3 has 14 amino acids. V lost 2 bases, J lost 6 bases, and 11 bases lay in between. Here the CDR3 DNA reads TGTGCCATCAGTGAGGATCTCTTGGGCAATGAGCAGTTCTTC. It yields the protein CAISEDLLGNEQFF.

The J gene is TRBJ2-3, the V gene TRBV10-3, with 8 bases fitting TRBD2. The germline V gene encodes CDR1 ENHRY and CDR2 SYGVKD. CDR3 length: 14 amino acids. The V gene end was trimmed by 10 bases and the J gene end by 2 bases; junction bases not matched to a gene: 8. The CDR3, as DNA: TGTGCCACCGGAGGCGGGGGGTTCACAGATACGCAGTATTTT. This gives the protein CATGGGGFTDTQYF.

The table lists this clone with a few counts. The V gene is TRBV11-2, the J gene TRBJ2-1; D gene unclear. The ends were cut back, 6 bases at V and 7 bases at J, with 19 bases in the middle. Germline CDR1 SGHAT, CDR2 FQNNGV. The CDR3 extends over 15 amino acids. The CDR3 region is CASSRYGQSLNEQFF. The CDR3 nucleotides are TGTGCCAGCAGTCGCTACGGGCAGTCCCTAAATGAGCAGTTCTTC.

The chain employs TRBV14 and TRBJ2-3; D ambiguous. This CDR3 has 16 residues. The V gene's germline CDR1 is SGHDN and CDR2 FVKESK. The ends were cut back, 0 bases at V and 2 bases at J, with 12 bases in the middle. The CDR3 bases are TGTGCCAGCAGCCAAGATCGTGTGTCTATCACAGATACGCAGTATTTT. It codes for CASSQDRVSITDTQYF.

This clone was found once. The chain carries TRBV29-1 and TRBJ1-2, with D maybe TRBD1 (5 bases). V gave up 6 bases and J gave up 1 base, with 18 bases separating them. This CDR3 region has 15 residues. Germline V lookup: CDR1 SQVTM, CDR2 ANQGSEA. CDR3 in DNA: TGCAGCGTCGCCGTTTGGGGACGGCGTAACTATGGCTACACCTTC. It codes for CSVAVWGRRNYGYTF.

V is TRBV13 and J is TRBJ1-3; D not certain. The CDR3 is made up of 15 amino acids. Per germline, CDR1 PRHDT and CDR2 FYEKMQ (reference sequence). V lost 6 bases to trimming and J lost 5 bases, with 17 bases between them. The CDR3 sequence: CASSYDGLNRNTIYF. The CDR3, as DNA: TGTGCCAGCAGTTACGACGGGCTGAACAGAAACACCATATATTTT.